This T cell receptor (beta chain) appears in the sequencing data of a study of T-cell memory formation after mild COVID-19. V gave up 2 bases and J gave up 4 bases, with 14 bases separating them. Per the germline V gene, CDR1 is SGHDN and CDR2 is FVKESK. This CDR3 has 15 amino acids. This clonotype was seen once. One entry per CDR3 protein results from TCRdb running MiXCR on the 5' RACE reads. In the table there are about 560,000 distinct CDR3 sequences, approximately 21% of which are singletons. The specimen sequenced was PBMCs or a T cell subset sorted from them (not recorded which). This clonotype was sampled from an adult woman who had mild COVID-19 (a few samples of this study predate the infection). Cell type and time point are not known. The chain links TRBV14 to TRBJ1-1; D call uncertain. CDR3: CASSQFRDPGTEAFF. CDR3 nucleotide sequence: TGTGCCAGCAGCCAATTCCGCGACCCGGGCACTGAAGCTTTCTTT.